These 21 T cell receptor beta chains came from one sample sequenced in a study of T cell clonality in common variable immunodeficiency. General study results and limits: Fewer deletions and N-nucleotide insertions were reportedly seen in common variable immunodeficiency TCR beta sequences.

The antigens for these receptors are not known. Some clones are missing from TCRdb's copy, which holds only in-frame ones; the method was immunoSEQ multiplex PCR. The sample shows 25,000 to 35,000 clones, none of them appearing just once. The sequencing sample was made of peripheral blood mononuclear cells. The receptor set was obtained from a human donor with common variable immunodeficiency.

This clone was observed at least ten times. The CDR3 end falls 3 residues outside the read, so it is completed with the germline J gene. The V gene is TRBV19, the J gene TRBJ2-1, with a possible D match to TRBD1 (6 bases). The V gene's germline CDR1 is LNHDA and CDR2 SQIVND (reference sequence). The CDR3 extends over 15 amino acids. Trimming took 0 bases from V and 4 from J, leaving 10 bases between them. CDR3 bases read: TGTGCCAGTAGTATAGAGGACAGACAGTACAATGAG. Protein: CASSIEDRQYNE. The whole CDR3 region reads CASSIEDRQYNEQFF.

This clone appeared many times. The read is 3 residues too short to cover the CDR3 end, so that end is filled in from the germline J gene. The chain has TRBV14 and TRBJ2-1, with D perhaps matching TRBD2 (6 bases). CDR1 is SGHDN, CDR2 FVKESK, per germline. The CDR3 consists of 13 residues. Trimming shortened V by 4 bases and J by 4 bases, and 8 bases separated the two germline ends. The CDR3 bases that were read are TGTGCCAGCAGCCTGGGGACTTACAATGAG. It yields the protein CASSLGTYNE. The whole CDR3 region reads CASSLGTYNEQFF.

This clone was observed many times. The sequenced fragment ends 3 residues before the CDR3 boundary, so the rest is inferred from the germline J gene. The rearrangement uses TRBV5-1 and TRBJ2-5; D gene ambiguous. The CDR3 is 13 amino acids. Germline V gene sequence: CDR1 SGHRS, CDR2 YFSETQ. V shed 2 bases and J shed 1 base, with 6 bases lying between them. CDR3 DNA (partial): TGCGCCAGCAGCTTAGGCAGCCAAGAGACC. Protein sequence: CASSLGSQET. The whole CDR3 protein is CASSLGSQETQYF.

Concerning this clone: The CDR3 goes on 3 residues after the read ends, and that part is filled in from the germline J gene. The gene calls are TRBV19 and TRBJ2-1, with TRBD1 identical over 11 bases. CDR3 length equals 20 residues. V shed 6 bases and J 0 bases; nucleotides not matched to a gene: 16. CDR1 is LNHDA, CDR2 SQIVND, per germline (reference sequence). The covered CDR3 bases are TGTGCCAGTAGCTCGGCCTCGGGCCTTGGACAGGGGGCCTCCTACAATGAG. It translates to CASSSASGLGQGASYNE. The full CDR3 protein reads CASSSASGLGQGASYNEQFF.

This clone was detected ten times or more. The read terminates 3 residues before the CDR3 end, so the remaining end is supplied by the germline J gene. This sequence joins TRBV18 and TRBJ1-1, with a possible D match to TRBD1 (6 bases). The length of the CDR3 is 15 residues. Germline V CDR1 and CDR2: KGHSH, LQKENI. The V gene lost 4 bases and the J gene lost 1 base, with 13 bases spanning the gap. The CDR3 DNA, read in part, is TGTGCCAGCTCACGCGGGGGGGGGCCGAACACTGAA. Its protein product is CASSRGGGPNTE. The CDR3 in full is CASSRGGGPNTEAFF.

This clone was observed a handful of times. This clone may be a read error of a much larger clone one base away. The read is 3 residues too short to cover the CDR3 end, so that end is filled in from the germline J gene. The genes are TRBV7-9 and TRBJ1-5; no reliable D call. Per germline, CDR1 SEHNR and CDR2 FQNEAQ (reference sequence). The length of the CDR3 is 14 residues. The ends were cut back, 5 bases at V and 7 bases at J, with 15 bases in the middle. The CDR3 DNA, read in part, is TGTGCCAGCAGCGATTCGGGGTCCGAGCAGCCC. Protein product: CASSDSGSEQP. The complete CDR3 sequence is CASSDSGSEQPQHF.

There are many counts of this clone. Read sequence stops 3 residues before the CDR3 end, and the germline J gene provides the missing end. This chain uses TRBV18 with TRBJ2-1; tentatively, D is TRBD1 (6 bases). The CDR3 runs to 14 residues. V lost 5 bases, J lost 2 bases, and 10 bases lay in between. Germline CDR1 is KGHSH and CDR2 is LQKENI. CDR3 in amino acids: CASSDRITYNEQFF. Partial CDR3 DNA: TGTGCCAGCTCAGACAGGATAACCTACAATGAG.

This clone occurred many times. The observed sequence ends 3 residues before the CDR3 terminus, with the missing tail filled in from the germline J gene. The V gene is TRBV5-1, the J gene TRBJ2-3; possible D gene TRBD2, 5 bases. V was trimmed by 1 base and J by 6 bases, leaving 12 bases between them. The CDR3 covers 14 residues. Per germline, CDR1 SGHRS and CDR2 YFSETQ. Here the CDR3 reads CASSLSAGRDTQYF. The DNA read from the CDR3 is TGCGCCAGCAGCTTGTCGGCGGGCAGGGATACG.

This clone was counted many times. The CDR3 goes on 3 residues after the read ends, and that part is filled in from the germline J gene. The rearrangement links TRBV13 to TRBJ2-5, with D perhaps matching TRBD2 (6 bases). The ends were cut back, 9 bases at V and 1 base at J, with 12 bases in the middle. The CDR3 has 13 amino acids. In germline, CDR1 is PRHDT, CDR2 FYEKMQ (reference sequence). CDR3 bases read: TGTGCCAGTATAAAAGCGGGCCAAGAGACC. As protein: CASIKAGQET. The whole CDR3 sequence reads CASIKAGQETQYF. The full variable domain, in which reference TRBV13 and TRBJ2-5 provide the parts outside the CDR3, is AAGVIQSPRHLIKEKRETATLKCYPIPRHDTVYWYQQGPGQDPQFLISFYEKMQSDKGSIPDRFSAQQFSDYHSELNMSSLELGDSALYFCASIKAGQETQYFGPGTRLLVL.

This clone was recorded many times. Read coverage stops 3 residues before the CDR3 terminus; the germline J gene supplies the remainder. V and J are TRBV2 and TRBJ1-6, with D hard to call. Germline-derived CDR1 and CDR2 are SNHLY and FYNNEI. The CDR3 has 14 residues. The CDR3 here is CASSLGKTLASLHF. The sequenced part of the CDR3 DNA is TGTGCCAGCAGTCTGGGGAAAACACTAGCGTCC.

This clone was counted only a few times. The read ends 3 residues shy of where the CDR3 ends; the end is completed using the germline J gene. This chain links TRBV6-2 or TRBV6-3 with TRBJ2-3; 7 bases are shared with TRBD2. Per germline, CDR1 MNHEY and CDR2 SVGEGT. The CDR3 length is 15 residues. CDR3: CASSYSELAPRSQYF. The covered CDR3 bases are TGTGCCAGCAGTTACTCGGAACTAGCGCCGCGGTCG.

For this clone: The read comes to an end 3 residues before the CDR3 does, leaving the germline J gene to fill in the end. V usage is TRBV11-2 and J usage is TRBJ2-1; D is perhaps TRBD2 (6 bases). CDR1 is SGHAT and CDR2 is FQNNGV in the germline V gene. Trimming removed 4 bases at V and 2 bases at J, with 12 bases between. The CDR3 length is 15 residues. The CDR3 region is CASSSGLRPYNEQFF. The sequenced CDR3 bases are TGTGCCAGCAGCTCCGGACTACGACCCTACAATGAG.

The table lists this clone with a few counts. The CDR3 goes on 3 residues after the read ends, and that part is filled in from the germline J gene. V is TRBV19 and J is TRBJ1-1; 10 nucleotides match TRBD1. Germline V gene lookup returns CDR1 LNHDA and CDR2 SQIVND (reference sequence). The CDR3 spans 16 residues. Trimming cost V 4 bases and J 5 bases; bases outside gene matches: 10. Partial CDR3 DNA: TGTGCCAGTAGTACCTACTGGACAGGGGGAGGGACTGAA. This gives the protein CASSTYWTGGGTE. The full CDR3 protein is CASSTYWTGGGTEAFF.

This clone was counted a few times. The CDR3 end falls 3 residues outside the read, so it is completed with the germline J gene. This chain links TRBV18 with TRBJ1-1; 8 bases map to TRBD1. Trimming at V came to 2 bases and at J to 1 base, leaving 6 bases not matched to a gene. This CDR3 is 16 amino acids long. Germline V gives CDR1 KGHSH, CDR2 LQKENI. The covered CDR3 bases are TGTGCCAGCTCACCAAGGCAAGGACAGGGGAACACTGAA. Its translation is CASSPRQGQGNTE. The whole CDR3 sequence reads CASSPRQGQGNTEAFF.

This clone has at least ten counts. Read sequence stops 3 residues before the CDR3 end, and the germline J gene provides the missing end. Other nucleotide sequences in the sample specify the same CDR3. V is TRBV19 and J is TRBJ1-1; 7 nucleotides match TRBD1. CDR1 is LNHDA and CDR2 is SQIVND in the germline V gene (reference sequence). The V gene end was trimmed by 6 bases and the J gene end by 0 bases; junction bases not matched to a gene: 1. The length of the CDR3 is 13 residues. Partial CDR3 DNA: TGTGCCAGTAGCGACAGGGTGAACACTGAA. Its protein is CASSDRVNTE. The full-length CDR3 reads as CASSDRVNTEAFF.

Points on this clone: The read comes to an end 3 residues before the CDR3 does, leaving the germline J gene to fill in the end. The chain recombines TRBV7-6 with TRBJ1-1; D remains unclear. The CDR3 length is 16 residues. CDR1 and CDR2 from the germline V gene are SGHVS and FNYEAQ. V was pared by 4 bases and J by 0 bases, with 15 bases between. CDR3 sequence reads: CASSSSPSVMNTEAFF. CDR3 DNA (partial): TGTGCCAGCAGCTCTAGCCCCAGTGTGATGAACACTGAA.

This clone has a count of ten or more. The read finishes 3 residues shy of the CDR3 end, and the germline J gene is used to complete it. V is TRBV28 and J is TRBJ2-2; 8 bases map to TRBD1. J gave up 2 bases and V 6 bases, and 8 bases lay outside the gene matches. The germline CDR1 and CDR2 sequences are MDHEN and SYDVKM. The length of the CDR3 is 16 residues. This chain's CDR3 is CASRTTGTGNTGELFF. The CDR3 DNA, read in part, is TGTGCCAGCAGAACGACCGGGACAGGTAACACCGGGGAG. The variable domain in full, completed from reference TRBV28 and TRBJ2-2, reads DVKVTQSSRYLVKRTGEKVFLECVQDMDHENMFWYRQDPGLGLRLIYFSYDVKMKEKGDIPEGYSVSREKKERFSLILESASTNQTSMYLCASRTTGTGNTGELFFGEGSRLTVL.

The CDR3 loop is CASSLPGSNNEQFF. The part of the CDR3 DNA that was read is TGTGCCAGCAGCCTCCCGGGTTCCAACAATGAG. The chain recombines TRBV5-5 with TRBJ2-1; D not certain. Coverage ceases 3 residues before the CDR3 finishes, and the germline J gene fills in the end. Germline loops: CDR1 SGHKS, CDR2 YYEKEE (reference sequence). The CDR3 sequence is 14 residues long. The ends were cut back, 4 bases at V and 5 bases at J, with 13 bases in the middle.

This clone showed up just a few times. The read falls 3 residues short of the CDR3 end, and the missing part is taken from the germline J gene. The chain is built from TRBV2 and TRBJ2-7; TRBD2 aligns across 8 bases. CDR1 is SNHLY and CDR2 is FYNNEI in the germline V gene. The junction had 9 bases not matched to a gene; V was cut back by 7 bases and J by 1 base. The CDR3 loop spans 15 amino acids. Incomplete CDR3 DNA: TGTGCCAGCAAGGGGGGACTAGACGCTTCCTACGAG. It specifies CASKGGLDASYE. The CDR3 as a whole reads CASKGGLDASYEQYF.

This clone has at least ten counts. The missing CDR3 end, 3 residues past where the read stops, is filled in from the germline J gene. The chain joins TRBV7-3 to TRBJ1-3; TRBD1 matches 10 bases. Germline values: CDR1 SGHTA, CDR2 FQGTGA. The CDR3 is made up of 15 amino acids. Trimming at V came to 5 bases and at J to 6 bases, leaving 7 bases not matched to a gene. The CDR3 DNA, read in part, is TGTGCCAGCAGCGGGGACAGGGGAATGGAAAACACC. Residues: CASSGDRGMENT. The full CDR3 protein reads CASSGDRGMENTIYF.

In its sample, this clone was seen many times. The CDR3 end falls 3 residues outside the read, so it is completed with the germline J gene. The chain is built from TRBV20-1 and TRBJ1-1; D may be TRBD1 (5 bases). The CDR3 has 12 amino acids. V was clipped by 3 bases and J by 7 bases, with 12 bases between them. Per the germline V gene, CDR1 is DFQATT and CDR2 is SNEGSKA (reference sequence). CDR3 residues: CSASRGLGEAFF. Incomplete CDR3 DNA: TGCAGTGCTAGCCGGGGACTGGGTGAA.